Presented here are 29 T cell receptor beta chains from one specimen sequenced in a study of identical twins. TCRdb called the 5' RACE reads again in MiXCR, with one record for every CDR3 protein. Of around 550,000 distinct CDR3 sequences in the sample, roughly 15% were seen once. These data were also filed under a second study, of yellow fever vaccine responses in identical twins.

The sequenced sample consisted of CD4+ T cells sorted from blood. These TCRs come from a woman younger than 30 in good health.

This clonotype was picked up a small number of times. The chain is built from TRBV4-1 and TRBJ2-3, with D maybe TRBD1 (6 bases). V lost 5 bases and J lost 2, with 17 bases in between. Germline V gene data show CDR1 as MGHRA and CDR2 as YSYEKL. The CDR3 sequence is 16 residues long. CDR3: CASSEHRVSDTDTQYF. In DNA form, the CDR3 reads TGCGCCAGCAGCGAACACAGGGTTTCGGACACAGATACGCAGTATTTT.

The genes are TRBV9 and TRBJ2-1, with TRBD1 identical over 10 bases. V shed 3 bases, J shed 3 bases, and the junction held 3 bases outside the gene matches. Germline V lookup: CDR1 SGDLS, CDR2 YYNGEE. The CDR3 contains 15 residues. DNA of the CDR3: TGTGCCAGCAGCGAGACAGGGGGCGGCTACAATGAGCAGTTCTTC. This translates into CASSETGGGYNEQFF.

This clonotype was detected only a few times. The genes are TRBV5-5 and TRBJ1-4, with 8 bases that match TRBD1. CDR1 and CDR2 (germline): SGHKS, YYEKEE (reference sequence). The CDR3 runs 16 residues. The J segment lost 5 bases and the V segment lost 4 bases, leaving 10 bases of the junction unmatched. The CDR3 nucleotides are TGTGCCAGCAGCAAAGAACGAGGACAGGGCAATGAAAAACTGTTTTTT. Protein sequence: CASSKERGQGNEKLFF.

This clonotype has only a few counts. V is TRBV4-2 and J is TRBJ2-1, with D possibly TRBD2 on 6 matching bases. The CDR3 totals 16 residues. The V and J ends lost 1 base and 2 bases respectively, with 12 bases between them. Germline V gives CDR1 LGHNA, CDR2 YNFKEQ. This chain's CDR3 is CASSQATGVAYNEQFF. The CDR3 coding sequence is TGTGCCAGCAGCCAAGCAACGGGAGTCGCCTACAATGAGCAGTTCTTC.

In this sample, this clonotype turned up a few times. This chain uses TRBV20-1 with TRBJ2-7; D ambiguous. This CDR3 has 12 residues. Germline CDR1 and CDR2: DFQATT and SNEGSKA (reference sequence). V lost 6 bases, J lost 0 bases, and 9 bases lay in between. In DNA, the CDR3 is TGCAGTGCCGCGCCGGGCTCCTACGAGCAGTACTTC. Residues: CSAAPGSYEQYF.

This clonotype occurred a few times. This chain uses TRBV18 with TRBJ2-2, with 8 bases identical to TRBD2. Germline V gives CDR1 KGHSH, CDR2 LQKENI. This CDR3 spans 15 amino acids. J was trimmed by 7 bases and V by 0 bases; bases with no gene match: 4. Here the CDR3 DNA reads TGTGCCAGCTCACCACCCGGGAGGGCTATCGGGGAGCTGTTTTTT. Translation: CASSPPGRAIGELFF.

The rearrangement joins TRBV12-3 or TRBV12-4 to TRBJ2-1; TRBD2 agrees at 8 bases. The CDR3 covers 14 residues. Germline trimming cut 3 bases from V and 7 bases from J; bases unmatched to any gene: 5. Written as DNA, the CDR3 is TGTGCCAGCAGTTTTGCGGGAGGCGATAATGAGCAGTTCTTC. This translates into CASSFAGGDNEQFF.

V and J are TRBV20-1 and TRBJ2-2; 10 bases line up with TRBD2. The germline CDR1 and CDR2 sequences are DFQATT and SNEGSKA (reference sequence). Trimming cost V 1 base and J 3 bases; bases outside gene matches: 5. CDR3 length: 16 amino acids. CDR3 residues: CSARVPSGSDTGELFF. The CDR3 coding sequence is TGCAGTGCTAGAGTACCTAGCGGGAGTGACACCGGGGAGCTGTTTTTT.

This clonotype has only a few counts. The chain couples TRBV10-3 to TRBJ1-3; D possibly corresponds to TRBD1 (5 bases). The CDR3 extends over 13 amino acids. V lost 4 bases to trimming and J lost 4 bases, with 8 bases between them. CDR1 is ENHRY, CDR2 SYGVKD, per germline. The CDR3 DNA reads TGTGCCATCAGTGGGACATCAGGAAACACCATATATTTT. Protein product: CAISGTSGNTIYF.

The chain employs TRBV7-2 and TRBJ1-6; 8 bases agree with TRBD1. The ends lost 5 bases at V and 4 bases at J; junction bases unmatched: 4. This CDR3 is 15 amino acids long. Looked up from germline, CDR1 is SGHTA and CDR2 is FQGNSA. The CDR3 DNA sequence: TGTGCCAGCAGCGGCCGGACAGGGTATAATTCACCCCTCCACTTT. The encoded protein is CASSGRTGYNSPLHF.

This clonotype has more than one count but fewer than ten. The CDR3 loop is CAISESHQETQYF. CDR3 DNA sequence: TGTGCCATCAGTGAGTCGCATCAAGAGACCCAGTACTTC. The chain has TRBV10-3 and TRBJ2-5; no definite D call. V shed 0 bases and J shed 2 bases, with 4 bases lying between them. Germline loops: CDR1 ENHRY, CDR2 SYGVKD. This CDR3 is built from 13 residues.

This clonotype has more than one count but fewer than ten. This sequence joins TRBV29-1 and TRBJ2-2; 10 nucleotides agree with TRBD1. The junction had 6 bases not matched to a gene; V was cut back by 7 bases and J by 4 bases. The CDR3 totals 14 residues. Germline V gives CDR1 SQVTM, CDR2 ANQGSEA. The CDR3 coding sequence is TGCAGCGCGCGACAGGGGGCGGGCACCGGGGAGCTGTTTTTT. Protein sequence: CSARQGAGTGELFF.

The rearrangement uses TRBV6-2 or TRBV6-3 and TRBJ2-1; D ambiguous. The germline CDR1 and CDR2 sequences are MNHEY and SVGEGT. This CDR3 contains 15 residues. V lost 8 bases and J 4 bases, leaving 18 bases between the germline ends. As DNA, the CDR3 is TGTGCCAGCGCCAGTTTGGGTGTGGGATACAATGAGCAGTTCTTC. This encodes CASASLGVGYNEQFF.

This clonotype was found a few times. The chain is built from TRBV10-3 and TRBJ1-1; 8 positions agree with TRBD1. Looked up from germline, CDR1 is ENHRY and CDR2 is SYGVKD. Trimming at V came to 4 bases and at J to 3 bases, leaving 4 bases not matched to a gene. This CDR3 is built from 14 residues. The CDR3 DNA follows: TGTGCCATCAGTGCCCAGGGGGCTGACACTGAAGCTTTCTTT. Protein: CAISAQGADTEAFF.

In DNA form, the CDR3 reads TGCGCCAGCAGCTTAGGACTAGCGGGGCAACGTATGCAGTATTTT. Translation gives CASSLGLAGQRMQYF. The chain carries TRBV5-1 and TRBJ2-3, with 12 positions matching TRBD2. This CDR3 comprises 15 residues. Germline CDR1 reads SGHRS; CDR2 reads YFSETQ. V was clipped by 2 bases and J by 11 bases; unmatched bases: 9.

The chain couples TRBV29-1 to TRBJ2-2, with D possibly TRBD1 on 6 matching bases. V was pared by 8 bases and J by 7 bases, with 17 bases between. This CDR3 spans 13 amino acids. CDR1 is SQVTM and CDR2 is ANQGSEA in the germline V gene. CDR3 DNA: TGCAGCTTTCGACAGGTTCTGTACGGGGAGCTGTTTTTT. Translated: CSFRQVLYGELFF.

The table lists this clonotype with a few counts. The gene calls are TRBV20-1 and TRBJ1-5; D is ambiguous. Germline loops: CDR1 DFQATT, CDR2 SNEGSKA (reference sequence). This CDR3 is 13 amino acids long. V was shortened by 5 bases and J by 0 bases, with 8 bases between the two germline ends. The CDR3 nucleotides are TGCAGTGCTTGGGGAGATAGCAATCAGCCCCAGCATTTT. It specifies CSAWGDSNQPQHF.

The sample holds many counts of this clonotype. This chain uses TRBV29-1 with TRBJ2-7; 10 nucleotides align to TRBD2. The V segment lost 4 bases and the J segment 6 bases; nucleotides outside the gene matches: 9. Germline V gene data show CDR1 as SQVTM and CDR2 as ANQGSEA. This CDR3 has 14 amino acids. CDR3 DNA: TGCAGCGTTGTGCCTAGCGGGAGTCCGGGCGAGCAGTACTTC. It translates to CSVVPSGSPGEQYF.

This chain joins TRBV10-3 and TRBJ1-1; 10 nucleotides align to TRBD1. CDR1 is ENHRY and CDR2 is SYGVKD in the germline V gene. After removal of 10 bases from V and 1 base from J, the junction contained 9 bases not matched to a gene. The CDR3 consists of 15 residues. CDR3 DNA: TGTGCCACCGGACAGGGGGAGAGGAAGAACACTGAAGCTTTCTTT. Its translation: CATGQGERKNTEAFF.

This sequence joins TRBV5-6 and TRBJ2-5; no reliable D call. The CDR3 consists of 13 residues. Trimming left V 4 bases short and J 3 bases short, with 10 bases between. In germline, CDR1 is SGHDT, CDR2 YYEEEE. This CDR3 is CASSRAFEETQYF. CDR3 in DNA: TGTGCCAGCAGCCGGGCGTTTGAAGAGACCCAGTACTTC.

CDR3 coding DNA: TGTGCCAGCAGTTCCCGACAAGTTGGTATGAACATTCAGTACTTC. The encoded protein is CASSSRQVGMNIQYF. J is TRBJ2-4 and V is TRBV28; no clear D gene. CDR3 length: 15 amino acids. V lost 4 bases and J lost 7, with 17 bases in between. Germline CDR1 reads MDHEN; CDR2 reads SYDVKM.

This clonotype appeared many times. In DNA, the CDR3 is TGTGCCAGCAGCTTGACTAGCAGCAACAATGAGCAGTTCTTC. It yields the protein CASSLTSSNNEQFF. This sequence joins TRBV11-3 and TRBJ2-1, with TRBD2 matching 7 bases. After removal of 3 bases from V and 5 bases from J, the junction contained 4 bases not matched to a gene. Germline CDR1 and CDR2: SGHNT and YENEEA. This CDR3 has 14 amino acids.

In its sample, this clonotype was seen many times. The chain has TRBV28 and TRBJ2-6; no definite D call. Trimming removed 5 bases at V and 1 base at J, with 9 bases between. CDR3 size: 15 residues. The germline CDR1 and CDR2 sequences are MDHEN and SYDVKM. The CDR3 loop reads CASSPPSSGANVLTF. In DNA form, the CDR3 reads TGTGCCAGCAGTCCACCTAGTTCTGGGGCCAACGTCCTGACTTTC.

This clonotype was recorded a few times. V gene TRBV10-2 combines with J gene TRBJ2-2; the D gene is possibly TRBD2 (5 bases). Looked up from germline, CDR1 is WSHSY and CDR2 is SAAADI. Trimming cost V 2 bases and J 13 bases, with 8 bases left between them. This CDR3 region has 11 residues. This CDR3 is CASSEEGVLFF. CDR3 bases: TGCGCCAGCAGTGAGGAGGGTGTGCTGTTTTTT.

The chain carries TRBV27 and TRBJ1-1; D is ambiguous. This CDR3 contains 15 residues. Germline V gene lookup returns CDR1 MNHEY and CDR2 SMNVEV (reference sequence). The V and J ends lost 6 bases and 6 bases respectively, with 20 bases between them. The CDR3 DNA reads TGTGCCAGCAGAACGAGTCTGGCCGGCTTCGCTGAAGCTTTCTTT. Its translation is CASRTSLAGFAEAFF.

The table lists this clonotype with a few counts. The rearrangement joins TRBV28 to TRBJ1-1; D gene uncertain. The ends were cut back, 2 bases at V and 3 bases at J, with 16 bases in the middle. Germline CDR1 MDHEN, CDR2 SYDVKM. There are 16 residues in the CDR3. In nucleotides, the CDR3 is TGTGCCAGCAGTTTACGTGGGGTGTTCGGGGACACTGAAGCTTTCTTT. Protein sequence: CASSLRGVFGDTEAFF. Based on the CDR3 plus reference TRBV28 and TRBJ1-1, the full variable domain is DVKVTQSSRYLVKRTGEKVFLECVQDMDHENMFWYRQDPGLGLRLIYFSYDVKMKEKGDIPEGYSVSREKKERFSLILESASTNQTSMYLCASSLRGVFGDTEAFFGQGTRLTVV.

The CDR3 sequence: CASSRTWEETQYF. CDR3 DNA: TGTGCCAGTAGCAGGACCTGGGAAGAGACCCAGTACTTC. This chain links TRBV19 with TRBJ2-5, with D hard to call. CDR1 and CDR2 from the germline V gene are LNHDA and SQIVND (reference sequence). Between the trimmed V and J ends, which lost 6 bases and 3 bases, there was a span of 11 bases. The CDR3 consists of 13 residues.

This clonotype was detected once. J is TRBJ1-4 and V is TRBV7-9; 7 bases are a match to TRBD1. The CDR3 runs to 17 residues. The germline gives CDR1 SEHNR, CDR2 FQNEAQ (reference sequence). V trimming: 2 bases; J trimming: 4 bases; junction bases outside the gene matches: 10. The CDR3 reads CASSLPRRGQHNEKLFF. The CDR3 nucleotides are TGTGCCAGCAGCTTACCCAGGCGGGGACAGCATAATGAAAAACTGTTTTTT.

This clonotype turned up a few times. The V gene is TRBV12-3 or TRBV12-4, the J gene TRBJ2-7, with TRBD1 matching over 7 bases. The CDR3 runs to 13 residues. V gave up 6 bases and J gave up 6 bases; unmatched junction bases: 8. CDR3 sequence reads: CASSPTGFGEQYF. The DNA of the CDR3 is TGTGCCAGCAGCCCGACAGGGTTCGGCGAGCAGTACTTC.